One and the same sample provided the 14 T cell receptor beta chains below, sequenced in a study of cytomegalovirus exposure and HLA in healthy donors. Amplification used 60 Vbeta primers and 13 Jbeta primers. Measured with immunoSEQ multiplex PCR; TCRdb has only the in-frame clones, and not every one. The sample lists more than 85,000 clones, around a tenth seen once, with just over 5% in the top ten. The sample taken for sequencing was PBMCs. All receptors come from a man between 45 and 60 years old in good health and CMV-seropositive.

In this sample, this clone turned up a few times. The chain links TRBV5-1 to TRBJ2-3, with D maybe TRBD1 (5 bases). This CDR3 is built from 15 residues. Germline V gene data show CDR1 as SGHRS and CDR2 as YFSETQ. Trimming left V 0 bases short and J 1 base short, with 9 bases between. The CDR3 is CASSLDGRGTDTQYF. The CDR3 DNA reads TGCGCCAGCAGCTTGGACGGCAGGGGCACAGATACGCAGTATTTT.

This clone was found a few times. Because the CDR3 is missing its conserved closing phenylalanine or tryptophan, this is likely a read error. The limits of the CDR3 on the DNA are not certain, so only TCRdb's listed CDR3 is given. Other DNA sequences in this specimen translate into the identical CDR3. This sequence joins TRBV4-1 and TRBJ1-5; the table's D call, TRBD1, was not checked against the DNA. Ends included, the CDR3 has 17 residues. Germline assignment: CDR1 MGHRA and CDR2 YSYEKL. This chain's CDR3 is CASSPYLWTGYNQPKHL.

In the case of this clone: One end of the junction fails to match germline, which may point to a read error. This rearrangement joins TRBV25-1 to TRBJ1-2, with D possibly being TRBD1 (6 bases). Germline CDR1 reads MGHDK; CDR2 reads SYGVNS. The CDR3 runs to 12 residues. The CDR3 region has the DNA TGTGCCAGCAGTGTCCAGGGGTATGGCTCCACCTTC. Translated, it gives CASSVQGYGSTF.

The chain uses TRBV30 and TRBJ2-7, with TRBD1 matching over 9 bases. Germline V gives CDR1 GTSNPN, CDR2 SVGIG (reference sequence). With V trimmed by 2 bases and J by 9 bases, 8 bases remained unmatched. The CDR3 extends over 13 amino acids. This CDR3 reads CAWSHGTGSVQYF. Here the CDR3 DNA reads TGTGCCTGGAGTCATGGGACAGGGAGTGTGCAGTACTTC.

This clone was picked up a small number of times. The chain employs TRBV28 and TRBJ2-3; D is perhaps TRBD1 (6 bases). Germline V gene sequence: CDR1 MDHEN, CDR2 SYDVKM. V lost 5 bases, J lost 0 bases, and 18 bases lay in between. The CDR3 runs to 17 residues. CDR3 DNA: TGTGCCAGCAGTCCTCTTGGGACACAAAGTAGCACAGATACGCAGTATTTT. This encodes CASSPLGTQSSTDTQYF.

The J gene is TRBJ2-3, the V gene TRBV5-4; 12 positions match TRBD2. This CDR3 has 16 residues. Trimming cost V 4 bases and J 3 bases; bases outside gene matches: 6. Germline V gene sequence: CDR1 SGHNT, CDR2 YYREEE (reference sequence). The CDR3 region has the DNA TGTGCCAGCAGCCCTGGACTAGCGGGATCTACAGATACGCAGTATTTT. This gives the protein CASSPGLAGSTDTQYF.

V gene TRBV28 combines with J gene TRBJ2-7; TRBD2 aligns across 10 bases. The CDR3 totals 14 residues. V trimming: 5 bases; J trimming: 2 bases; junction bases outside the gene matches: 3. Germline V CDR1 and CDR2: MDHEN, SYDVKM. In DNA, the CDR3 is TGTGCCAGCAGTAAGAGCGGGAGGGCCTACGAGCAGTACTTC. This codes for CASSKSGRAYEQYF.

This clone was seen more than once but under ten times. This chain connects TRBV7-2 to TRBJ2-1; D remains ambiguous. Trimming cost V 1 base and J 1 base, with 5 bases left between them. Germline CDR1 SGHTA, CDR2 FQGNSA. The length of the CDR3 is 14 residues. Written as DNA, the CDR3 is TGTGCCAGCAGCTTAGAGCATTCCTACAATGAGCAGTTCTTC. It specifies CASSLEHSYNEQFF.

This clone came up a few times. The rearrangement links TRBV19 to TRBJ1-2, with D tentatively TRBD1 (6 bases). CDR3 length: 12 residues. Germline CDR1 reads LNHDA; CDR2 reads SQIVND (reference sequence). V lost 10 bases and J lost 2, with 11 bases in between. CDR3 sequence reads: CAIKDSNYGYTF. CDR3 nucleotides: TGTGCCATTAAGGACAGCAACTATGGCTACACCTTC.

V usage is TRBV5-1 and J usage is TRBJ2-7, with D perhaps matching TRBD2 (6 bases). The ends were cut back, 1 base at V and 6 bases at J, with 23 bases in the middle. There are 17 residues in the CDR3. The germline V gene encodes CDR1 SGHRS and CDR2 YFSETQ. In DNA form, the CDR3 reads TGCGCCAGCAGCTTGAACGCGGGACGGGAAGCCTGGGTCGAGCAGTACTTC. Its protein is CASSLNAGREAWVEQYF. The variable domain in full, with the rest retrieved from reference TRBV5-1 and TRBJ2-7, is KAGVTQTPRYLIKTRGQQVTLSCSPISGHRSVSWYQQTPGQGLQFLFEYFSETQRNKGNFPGRFSGRQFSNSRSEMNVSTLELGDSALYLCASSLNAGREAWVEQYFGPGTRLTVT.

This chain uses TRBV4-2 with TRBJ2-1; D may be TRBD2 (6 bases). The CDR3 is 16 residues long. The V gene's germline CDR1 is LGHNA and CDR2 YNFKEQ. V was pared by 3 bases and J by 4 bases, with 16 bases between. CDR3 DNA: TGTGCCAGCAGCCACGAATTCAAACTAGCATACAATGAGCAGTTCTTC. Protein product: CASSHEFKLAYNEQFF.

The CDR3 DNA reads as TGTGCCAGCAGCTCCGGGACTCTTCAAGAGACCCAGTACTTC. This sequence encodes CASSSGTLQETQYF. The rearrangement uses TRBV7-9 and TRBJ2-5; TRBD2 might be the D (6 bases). The CDR3 spans 14 residues. Germline V CDR1 and CDR2: SEHNR, FQNEAQ (reference sequence). V was pared by 4 bases and J by 2 bases, with 11 bases between.

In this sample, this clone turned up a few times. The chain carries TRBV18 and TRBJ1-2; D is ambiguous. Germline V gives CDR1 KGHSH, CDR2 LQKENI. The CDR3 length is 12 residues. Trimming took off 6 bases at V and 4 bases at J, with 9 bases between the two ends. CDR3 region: CASSPTVYGYTF. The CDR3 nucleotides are TGTGCCAGCTCCCCTACAGTCTATGGCTACACCTTC.

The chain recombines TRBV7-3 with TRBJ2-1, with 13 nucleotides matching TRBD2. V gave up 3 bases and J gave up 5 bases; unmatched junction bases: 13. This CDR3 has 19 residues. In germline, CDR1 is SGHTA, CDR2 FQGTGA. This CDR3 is CASSFGTSGNLLGHNEQFF. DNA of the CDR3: TGTGCCAGCAGCTTCGGGACTAGCGGGAACCTGTTGGGCCACAATGAGCAGTTCTTC.